The 9 T cell receptor beta chains in this list originate from one sample, sequenced in a study of cytomegalovirus exposure and HLA in healthy donors (dated by TCRdb to the late 2010s). Libraries were made using the immunoSEQ multiplex PCR assay. A mixture of 60 forward primers for TCR Vbeta segments and 13 reverse primers for TCR Jbeta segments was used in the multiplex PCR. The immuneACCESS repertoire file appears here via TCRdb, limited to in-frame rearrangements. These files lack a portion of the clones; in checked studies, under half of the deficit traces to unresolved V genes, and the cause of the others is not known. This sample lists 150,000 or so clones; nearly 80% were detected once. The ten largest clonotypes hold 10% to 15% of the sample. Material: PBMCs. These receptors all come from a man in his thirties or forties in good health and CMV-seropositive.

The CDR3 loop is CASSYQEAGGSGTQYF. For the CDR3, the DNA is TGTGCCAGCAGTTATCAGGAGGCGGGAGGCTCGGGTACGCAGTATTTT. This chain connects TRBV6-5 to TRBJ2-3; 8 bases align to TRBD2. The CDR3 is 16 amino acids. In germline, CDR1 is MNHEY, CDR2 SVGAGI. V lost 3 bases to trimming and J lost 8 bases; unmatched junction nucleotides: 13.

The rearrangement links TRBV9 to TRBJ2-7, with TRBD2 matching over 7 bases. V lost 2 bases, J lost 7 bases, and 15 bases stayed unmatched. The CDR3 contains 16 residues. Germline assignment: CDR1 SGDLS and CDR2 YYNGEE. The CDR3 DNA reads TGTGCCAGCAGCGTTCGAGTAGCGGGTCTCAGTGTAGAGCAGTACTTC. Amino acids: CASSVRVAGLSVEQYF.

The chain is built from TRBV5-4 and TRBJ1-1; D ambiguous. Deletions cut 10 bases from V and 1 base from J, with 11 bases between. The CDR3 runs 12 residues. Germline lookup yields CDR1 SGHNT and CDR2 YYREEE (reference sequence). This chain's CDR3 is CAAARENTEAFF. The CDR3 nucleotides are TGTGCCGCGGCGAGGGAGAACACTGAAGCTTTCTTT. The entire variable domain, with the rest obtained from reference TRBV5-4 and TRBJ1-1, is as follows: ETGVTQSPTHLIKTRGQQVTLRCSSQSGHNTVSWYQQALGQGPQFIFQYYREEENGRGNFPPRFSGLQFPNYSSELNVNALELDDSALYLCAAARENTEAFFGQGTRLTVV.

V and J are TRBV11-1 and TRBJ1-1; D call uncertain. In germline, CDR1 is SGHAT, CDR2 FQDESV (reference sequence). The CDR3 length is 13 residues. The V and J ends lost 5 bases and 1 base respectively, with 8 bases between them. The CDR3: CASSPNRNTEAFF. As DNA, the CDR3 is TGTGCCAGCAGCCCGAACAGGAACACTGAAGCTTTCTTT. Looking up the rest from reference TRBV11-1 and TRBJ1-1 gives the full variable domain: EAEVAQSPRYKITEKSQAVAFWCDPISGHATLYWYRQILGQGPELLVQFQDESVVDDSQLPKDRFSAERLKGVDSTLKIQPAELGDSAMYLCASSPNRNTEAFFGQGTRLTVV.

The chain combines TRBV28 with TRBJ2-6; possible D gene TRBD2, 6 bases. Per germline, CDR1 MDHEN and CDR2 SYDVKM. V lost 8 bases and J lost 4, with 15 bases in between. The CDR3 length is 15 residues. In DNA, the CDR3 is TGTGCCAGCCGATCTGGAGGGGACGGGGCCAACGTCCTGACTTTC. Translation: CASRSGGDGANVLTF.

This chain connects TRBV28 to TRBJ1-1; D gene uncertain. Per germline, CDR1 MDHEN and CDR2 SYDVKM. The CDR3 extends over 11 amino acids. V was trimmed by 3 bases and J by 7 bases, leaving 6 bases between them. The CDR3: CASSFGSEAFF. The CDR3 nucleotides read TGTGCCAGCAGTTTCGGGAGTGAAGCTTTCTTT.

CDR3 sequence: CASSPPGGAEQYF. DNA of the CDR3: TGTGCCAGCAGCCCCCCGGGGGGAGCCGAGCAGTACTTC. This chain uses TRBV11-3 with TRBJ2-7; TRBD2 matches at 7 bases. The CDR3 sequence is 13 residues long. Germline V gene data show CDR1 as SGHNT and CDR2 as YENEEA. With V trimmed by 5 bases and J by 6 bases, 7 bases remained unmatched.

This clone showed up just once. The rearrangement joins TRBV6-5 to TRBJ2-1, with 10 nucleotides matching TRBD2. V trimming: 5 bases; J trimming: 7 bases; junction bases outside the gene matches: 8. In germline, CDR1 is MNHEY, CDR2 SVGAGI. This CDR3 spans 15 amino acids. CDR3 in DNA: TGTGCCAGCAGTAAATCTAGCGGGAGACTGAATGAGCAGTTCTTC. Encoded protein: CASSKSSGRLNEQFF.

This chain connects TRBV10-3 to TRBJ2-1, with 11 positions matching TRBD2. Germline CDR1 and CDR2: ENHRY and SYGVKD. V was clipped by 4 bases and J by 6 bases; unmatched bases: 5. There are 15 residues in the CDR3. CDR3 protein: CAISVLAGVSNEQFF. The CDR3 DNA follows: TGTGCCATCAGTGTACTAGCGGGAGTGTCCAATGAGCAGTTCTTC.